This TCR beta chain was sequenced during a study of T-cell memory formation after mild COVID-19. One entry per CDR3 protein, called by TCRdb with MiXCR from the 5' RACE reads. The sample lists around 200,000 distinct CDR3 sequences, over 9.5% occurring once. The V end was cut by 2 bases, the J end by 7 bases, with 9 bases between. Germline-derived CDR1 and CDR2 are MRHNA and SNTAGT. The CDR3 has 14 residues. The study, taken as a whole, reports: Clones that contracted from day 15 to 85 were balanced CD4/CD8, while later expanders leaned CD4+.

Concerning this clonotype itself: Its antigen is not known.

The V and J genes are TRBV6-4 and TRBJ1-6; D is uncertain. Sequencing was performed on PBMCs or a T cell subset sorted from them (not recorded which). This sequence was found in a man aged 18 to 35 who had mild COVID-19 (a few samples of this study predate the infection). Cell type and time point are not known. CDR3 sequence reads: CASSDREKNSPLHF. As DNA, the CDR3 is TGTGCCAGCAGTGACAGGGAAAAGAATTCACCCCTCCACTTT.